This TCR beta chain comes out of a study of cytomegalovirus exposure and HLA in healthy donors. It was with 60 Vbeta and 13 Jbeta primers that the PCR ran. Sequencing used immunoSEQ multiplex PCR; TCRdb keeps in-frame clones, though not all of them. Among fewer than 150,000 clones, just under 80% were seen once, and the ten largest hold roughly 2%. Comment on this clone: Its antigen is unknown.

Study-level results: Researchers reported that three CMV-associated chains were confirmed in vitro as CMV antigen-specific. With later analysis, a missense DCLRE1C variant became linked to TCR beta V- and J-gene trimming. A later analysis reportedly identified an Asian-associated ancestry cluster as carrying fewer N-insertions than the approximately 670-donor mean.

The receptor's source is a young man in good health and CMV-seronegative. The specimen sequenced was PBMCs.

CDR3: CASSLVPSGRETQYF. The DNA for the CDR3 is TGCGCCAGCAGCTTGGTTCCTAGCGGGAGAGAGACCCAGTACTTC. This chain joins TRBV5-1 and TRBJ2-5; 10 nucleotides match TRBD2. Germline CDR1 SGHRS, CDR2 YFSETQ. The CDR3 spans 15 residues. The junction had 3 bases not matched to a gene; V was cut back by 0 bases and J by 4 bases.